Following are 32 T cell receptor beta chains from one sample sequenced in a study of blood T cell repertoires in COVID-19. Sequencing used immunoSEQ multiplex PCR; TCRdb keeps in-frame clones, though not all of them. Of approximately 180,000 clones listed, around 87% are singletons. Input material: peripheral blood. Every receptor here comes from a man aged 35-49 years with active or convalescent COVID-19.

V and J are TRBV7-8 and TRBJ2-3; 8 bases agree with TRBD2. Trimming removed 4 bases from V and 2 bases from J; junction bases left unmatched: 11. The CDR3 consists of 17 residues. Germline CDR1 SGHVS, CDR2 FQNEAQ. The CDR3 bases are TGTGCCAGCAGCTCAGGCATCGCGGGGGGCCACACAGATACGCAGTATTTT. Translating gives CASSSGIAGGHTDTQYF.

The chain combines TRBV5-1 with TRBJ2-7, with 12 bases lining up with TRBD2. The CDR3 contains 17 residues. CDR1 is SGHRS and CDR2 is YFSETQ in the germline V gene. Unmatched junction bases numbered 8, after V lost 4 bases and J lost 0 bases. CDR3 sequence: CASSQLAGGRPSYEQYF. As DNA, the CDR3 is TGCGCCAGCAGCCAACTAGCGGGGGGTCGACCCTCCTACGAGCAGTACTTC. The complete variable domain, with remaining parts taken from reference TRBV5-1 and TRBJ2-7, reads KAGVTQTPRYLIKTRGQQVTLSCSPISGHRSVSWYQQTPGQGLQFLFEYFSETQRNKGNFPGRFSGRQFSNSRSEMNVSTLELGDSALYLCASSQLAGGRPSYEQYFGPGTRLTVT.

The V gene is TRBV19, the J gene TRBJ1-5; D is undetermined. V dropped 4 bases and J dropped 6 bases, with 16 bases sitting between them. Germline loops: CDR1 LNHDA, CDR2 SQIVND (reference sequence). This CDR3 contains 15 residues. CDR3 sequence reads: CASSTRTIQSQPQHF. Here the CDR3 DNA reads TGTGCCAGTAGTACCAGAACTATCCAGAGTCAGCCCCAGCATTTT.

The chain carries TRBV13 and TRBJ1-2, with 7 bases fitting TRBD1. In germline, CDR1 is PRHDT, CDR2 FYEKMQ (reference sequence). The ends lost 5 bases at V and 0 bases at J; junction bases unmatched: 3. The CDR3 covers 14 residues. Written as DNA, the CDR3 is TGTGCCAGCAGCCTGGACAGGACTAACTATGGCTACACCTTC. This sequence encodes CASSLDRTNYGYTF.

The chain carries TRBV5-1 and TRBJ1-6, with TRBD1 as a possible D gene (5 bases). The CDR3 covers 16 residues. CDR1 is SGHRS and CDR2 is YFSETQ in the germline V gene. The ends were cut back, 1 base at V and 7 bases at J, with 15 bases in the middle. The CDR3 nucleotides read TGCGCCAGCAGCTTGCAGGGCCTCGAAAGCAATTCACCCCTCCACTTT. Translated, it gives CASSLQGLESNSPLHF.

The CDR3 DNA is TGTGCCAGCAGCCCGTTGGACAGGGAATCTTCACCCCTCCACTTT. As protein: CASSPLDRESSPLHF. The rearrangement uses TRBV3-1 (or the pseudogene TRBV3-2) and TRBJ1-6; TRBD1 matches at 8 bases. V trimming: 4 bases; J trimming: 9 bases; junction bases outside the gene matches: 8. This CDR3 is built from 15 residues. Per germline, CDR1 LGHDT and CDR2 YNNKEL (reference sequence).

The genes are TRBV4-1 and TRBJ2-1; D gene ambiguous. Germline V gene sequence: CDR1 MGHRA, CDR2 YSYEKL. The CDR3 contains 16 residues. Trimming stripped 1 base from V and 0 bases from J, with 10 bases between. CDR3 sequence reads: CASSQVFPSSYNEQFF. The CDR3 DNA is TGCGCCAGCAGCCAAGTTTTCCCCAGCTCCTACAATGAGCAGTTCTTC.

The DNA for the CDR3 is TGTGCCAGCAGTCACAAGACAGGCTATGGCTACACCTTC. Translation gives CASSHKTGYGYTF. The chain combines TRBV6-2 or TRBV6-3 with TRBJ1-2; D perhaps matches TRBD1 (6 bases). The V gene lost 5 bases and the J gene lost 4 bases, with 11 bases spanning the gap. This CDR3 contains 13 residues. In germline, CDR1 is MNHEY, CDR2 SVGEGT.

The genes are TRBV20-1 and TRBJ2-3; D perhaps matches TRBD1 (5 bases). CDR1 DFQATT and CDR2 SNEGSKA come from the germline V gene (reference sequence). The CDR3 runs 14 residues. V lost 3 bases and J lost 4, with 14 bases in between. CDR3 sequence reads: CSASKGIRPDTQYF. The DNA of the CDR3 is TGCAGTGCTAGTAAGGGGATCCGCCCAGATACGCAGTATTTT.

The rearrangement links TRBV14 to TRBJ1-6; D is ambiguous. This CDR3 comprises 15 residues. The germline CDR1 and CDR2 sequences are SGHDN and FVKESK. The ends were cut back, 9 bases at V and 0 bases at J, with 12 bases in the middle. CDR3 protein: CASAGGSSYNSPLHF. The CDR3 DNA follows: TGTGCCAGTGCCGGCGGGAGCTCCTATAATTCACCCCTCCACTTT.

J is TRBJ2-7 and V is TRBV19, with D perhaps matching TRBD1 (6 bases). The CDR3 has 13 residues. The V gene lost 4 bases and the J gene lost 7 bases, with 14 bases spanning the gap. CDR1 and CDR2 (germline): LNHDA, SQIVND (reference sequence). The CDR3 loop is CASSRTALREQYF. DNA of the CDR3: TGTGCCAGTAGTAGGACAGCCCTACGTGAGCAGTACTTC.

The CDR3 DNA sequence: TGTGCCAGCAGTTACAGGGGGCTGGAGCCCCAGCATTTT. Translated: CASSYRGLEPQHF. The rearrangement links TRBV6-5 to TRBJ1-5; 7 positions agree with TRBD1. The trim removed 2 bases at V and 8 bases at J, leaving 3 bases unmatched. Germline lookup yields CDR1 MNHEY and CDR2 SVGAGI. This CDR3 contains 13 residues.

The gene calls are TRBV19 and TRBJ2-1; TRBD1 matches at 10 bases. The V gene's germline CDR1 is LNHDA and CDR2 SQIVND (reference sequence). The V segment lost 4 bases and the J segment 7 bases; nucleotides outside the gene matches: 13. The CDR3 has 17 amino acids. This chain's CDR3 is CASSTGGQGRLLNEQFF. As DNA, the CDR3 is TGTGCCAGTAGTACTGGGGGACAGGGGCGACTTTTGAATGAGCAGTTCTTC.

The chain has TRBV19 and TRBJ1-5; TRBD1 matches 10 bases. The CDR3 runs 15 residues. The germline V gene has CDR1 LNHDA and CDR2 SQIVND (reference sequence). The V gene end was trimmed by 6 bases and the J gene end by 2 bases; junction bases not matched to a gene: 4. CDR3 residues: CASRGGTGGNQPQHF. The CDR3 DNA reads TGTGCCAGTAGAGGGGGGACAGGGGGCAATCAGCCCCAGCATTTT.

This clone came up once. This chain links TRBV19 with TRBJ1-4, with no clear D. Trimming removed 3 bases at V and 4 bases at J, with 12 bases between. This CDR3 region has 15 residues. The germline gives CDR1 LNHDA, CDR2 SQIVND (reference sequence). The chain's CDR3 is CASSMRVLSNEKLFF. CDR3 bases: TGTGCCAGTAGTATGCGAGTTTTGAGTAATGAAAAACTGTTTTTT. Full variable domain (rest looked up from reference TRBV19 and TRBJ1-4): DGGITQSPKYLFRKEGQNVTLSCEQNLNHDAMYWYRQDPGQGLRLIYYSQIVNDFQKGDIAEGYSVSREKKESFPLTVTSAQKNPTAFYLCASSMRVLSNEKLFFGSGTQLSVL.

The chain recombines TRBV13 with TRBJ1-4; D call uncertain. Germline loops: CDR1 PRHDT, CDR2 FYEKMQ (reference sequence). The V gene lost 2 bases and the J gene lost 4 bases, with 5 bases spanning the gap. There are 13 residues in the CDR3. This CDR3 reads CASSLIHNEKLFF. CDR3 bases: TGTGCCAGCAGCTTAATCCATAATGAAAAACTGTTTTTT.

This clone was observed a few times. The chain carries TRBV24-1 and TRBJ2-1; TRBD2 agrees at 7 bases. This CDR3 is built from 13 residues. Per the germline V gene, CDR1 is KGHDR and CDR2 is SFDVKD. J was trimmed by 8 bases and V by 5 bases; bases with no gene match: 5. The CDR3 bases are TGTGCCACCAGTGGAGCAGGGAGGGATGAGCAGTTCTTC. Amino acids: CATSGAGRDEQFF.

The V and J genes are TRBV7-3 and TRBJ2-5; 8 bases line up with TRBD2. The V segment lost 5 bases and the J segment 4 bases; nucleotides outside the gene matches: 9. This CDR3 comprises 15 residues. In germline, CDR1 is SGHTA, CDR2 FQGTGA. CDR3 bases: TGTGCCAGCAGCCAAAACGCCGGGACTAGAGAGACCCAGTACTTC. Translated, it gives CASSQNAGTRETQYF.

The J gene is TRBJ1-2, the V gene TRBV7-9; perhaps TRBD1 as D (6 bases). In germline, CDR1 is SEHNR, CDR2 FQNEAQ (reference sequence). The ends were cut back, 0 bases at V and 7 bases at J, with 12 bases in the middle. The CDR3 contains 14 residues. CDR3 sequence (DNA): TGTGCCAGCAGCTTAGCTTCGACAGGTAGTGGCTACACCTTC. It yields the protein CASSLASTGSGYTF. Supplemented by reference TRBV7-9 and TRBJ1-2, the full variable domain reads DTGVSQNPRHKITKRGQNVTFRCDPISEHNRLYWYRQTLGQGPEFLTYFQNEAQLEKSRLLSDRFSAERPKGSFSTLEIQRTEQGDSAMYLCASSLASTGSGYTFGSGTRLTVV.

This clone was recorded once. This sequence joins TRBV29-1 and TRBJ2-1; D uncertain. The V and J ends lost 1 base and 9 bases respectively, with 10 bases between them. The CDR3 runs to 12 residues. Germline V CDR1 and CDR2: SQVTM, ANQGSEA. This CDR3 reads CSVEVTRGEQFF. For the CDR3, the DNA is TGCAGCGTTGAAGTTACCAGAGGTGAGCAGTTCTTC.

The chain combines TRBV5-1 with TRBJ2-5, with TRBD1 matching 7 bases. The V segment lost 5 bases and the J segment 0 bases; nucleotides outside the gene matches: 4. CDR1 is SGHRS, CDR2 YFSETQ, per germline. The CDR3 extends over 14 amino acids. The CDR3 DNA reads as TGCGCCAGCAGGGGACAGTCACACCAAGAGACCCAGTACTTC. This codes for CASRGQSHQETQYF.

This clone occurred a few times. The same CDR3 can be traced to other DNA sequences in this sample. This sequence joins TRBV2 and TRBJ1-6; D might be TRBD1 (5 bases). The CDR3 contains 14 residues. Between the trimmed V and J ends, which lost 6 bases and 5 bases, there was a span of 11 bases. Germline values: CDR1 SNHLY, CDR2 FYNNEI. CDR3 DNA: TGTGCCAGCAGGACCGGGACTGATAATTCACCCCTCCACTTT. Residues: CASRTGTDNSPLHF.

This clone was picked up one time. The CDR3, as DNA: TGTGCCAGCAGTCGGACTCCAAATAATTCACCCCTCCACTTT. Amino acids: CASSRTPNNSPLHF. The V gene is TRBV6-5, the J gene TRBJ1-6; D ambiguous. The germline gives CDR1 MNHEY, CDR2 SVGAGI. The CDR3 runs to 14 residues. V lost 5 bases and J lost 5, with 10 bases in between.

The chain is built from TRBV6-5 and TRBJ1-1; a weak D match, TRBD1 (6 bases). V was pared by 7 bases and J by 1 base, with 10 bases between. The CDR3 totals 13 residues. CDR1 MNHEY and CDR2 SVGAGI come from the germline V gene. CDR3 sequence reads: CASKEDRNTEAFF. CDR3 nucleotide sequence: TGTGCCAGCAAAGAGGACAGGAACACTGAAGCTTTCTTT.

This rearrangement joins TRBV7-9 to TRBJ1-1, with D tentatively TRBD1 (6 bases). V dropped 5 bases and J dropped 5 bases, with 18 bases sitting between them. The germline gives CDR1 SEHNR, CDR2 FQNEAQ (reference sequence). The CDR3 extends over 15 amino acids. CDR3 residues: CASSGGGGWRTEAFF. CDR3 DNA sequence: TGTGCCAGCAGCGGGGGCGGCGGCTGGAGGACTGAAGCTTTCTTT.

This chain links TRBV9 with TRBJ2-6, with D unresolved. Looked up from germline, CDR1 is SGDLS and CDR2 is YYNGEE. Trimming pared 3 bases from V and 0 bases from J, leaving 7 bases between. CDR3 size: 15 residues. As DNA, the CDR3 is TGTGCCAGCAGCGCCCAGATCTCTGGGGCCAACGTCCTGACTTTC. It specifies CASSAQISGANVLTF.

The CDR3 bases are TGTGCCAGCAGCTCCAAGGGGGGGTCGGATTTTGCCTACACCTTC. This codes for CASSSKGGSDFAYTF. The rearrangement uses TRBV9 and TRBJ1-2, with D possibly being TRBD1 (6 bases). Per germline, CDR1 SGDLS and CDR2 YYNGEE. The CDR3 runs to 15 residues. V was cut by 4 bases and J by 10 bases, with 23 bases left in between.

CDR3 sequence (DNA): TGTGCCAGCAGCTTAGGTGCAGGGATCCACACTGAAGCTTTCTTT. Translating it yields CASSLGAGIHTEAFF. The chain joins TRBV7-3 to TRBJ1-1; perhaps TRBD1 as D (5 bases). CDR3 size: 15 residues. V lost 2 bases and J 3 bases, leaving 13 bases between the germline ends. From germline, CDR1 is SGHTA and CDR2 FQGTGA. The full variable domain, rest sourced from reference TRBV7-3 and TRBJ1-1, is GAGVSQTPSNKVTEKGKYVELRCDPISGHTALYWYRQSLGQGPEFLIYFQGTGAADDSGLPNDRFFAVRPEGSVSTLKIQRTERGDSAVYLCASSLGAGIHTEAFFGQGTRLTVV.

The chain employs TRBV6-5 and TRBJ2-3, with D unresolved. The CDR3 is 11 amino acids. Deletions cut 6 bases from V and 6 bases from J, with 7 bases between. Per germline, CDR1 MNHEY and CDR2 SVGAGI. Here the CDR3 DNA reads TGTGCCAGCAGGTTCGGGGATACGCAGTATTTT. It encodes CASRFGDTQYF.

The chain combines TRBV6-5 with TRBJ1-2; 9 bases are a match to TRBD1. CDR1 and CDR2 from the germline V gene are MNHEY and SVGAGI. Unmatched junction bases numbered 8, after V lost 5 bases and J lost 7 bases. The CDR3 contains 14 residues. CDR3 DNA: TGTGCCAGCAGTCCCCGCCAGACAGGGGGTGGCTACACCTTC. This encodes CASSPRQTGGGYTF.

The rearrangement links TRBV13 to TRBJ2-5, with TRBD2 identical over 10 bases. This CDR3 is 17 amino acids long. Trimming removed 0 bases from V and 5 bases from J; junction bases left unmatched: 9. In germline, CDR1 is PRHDT, CDR2 FYEKMQ (reference sequence). CDR3 bases: TGTGCCAGCAGCTTAGGCCTGGCTAGCGGGGGTAGGGAGACCCAGTACTTC. It specifies CASSLGLASGGRETQYF.

The gene calls are TRBV7-6 and TRBJ2-5; no clear D gene. The V end lost 2 bases, the J end lost 4 bases, and 5 bases lay between the germline ends. The CDR3 spans 12 residues. Per the germline V gene, CDR1 is SGHVS and CDR2 is FNYEAQ. The CDR3 nucleotides are TGTGCCAGCAGCTTAAGAGGAGAGACCCAGTACTTC. This translates into CASSLRGETQYF.